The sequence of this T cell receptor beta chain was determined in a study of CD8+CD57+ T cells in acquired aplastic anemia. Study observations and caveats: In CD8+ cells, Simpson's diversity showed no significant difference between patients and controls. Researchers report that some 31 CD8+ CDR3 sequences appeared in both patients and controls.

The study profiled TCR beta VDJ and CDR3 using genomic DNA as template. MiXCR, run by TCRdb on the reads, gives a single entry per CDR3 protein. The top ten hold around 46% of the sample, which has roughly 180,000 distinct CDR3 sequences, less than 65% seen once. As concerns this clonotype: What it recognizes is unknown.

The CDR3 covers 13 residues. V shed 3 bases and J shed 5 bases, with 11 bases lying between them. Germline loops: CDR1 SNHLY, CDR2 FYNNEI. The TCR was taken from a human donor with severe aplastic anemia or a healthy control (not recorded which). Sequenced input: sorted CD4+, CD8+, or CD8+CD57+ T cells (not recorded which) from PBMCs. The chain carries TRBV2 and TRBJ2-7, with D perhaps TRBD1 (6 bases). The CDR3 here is CASSDRGLDEQYF. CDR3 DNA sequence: TGTGCCAGCAGTGACAGGGGATTGGACGAGCAGTACTTC. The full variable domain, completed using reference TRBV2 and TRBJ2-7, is EPEVTQTPSHQVTQMGQEVILRCVPISNHLYFYWYRQILGQKVEFLVSFYNNEISEKSEIFDDQFSVERPDGSNFTLKIRSTKLEDSAMYFCASSDRGLDEQYFGPGTRLTVT.